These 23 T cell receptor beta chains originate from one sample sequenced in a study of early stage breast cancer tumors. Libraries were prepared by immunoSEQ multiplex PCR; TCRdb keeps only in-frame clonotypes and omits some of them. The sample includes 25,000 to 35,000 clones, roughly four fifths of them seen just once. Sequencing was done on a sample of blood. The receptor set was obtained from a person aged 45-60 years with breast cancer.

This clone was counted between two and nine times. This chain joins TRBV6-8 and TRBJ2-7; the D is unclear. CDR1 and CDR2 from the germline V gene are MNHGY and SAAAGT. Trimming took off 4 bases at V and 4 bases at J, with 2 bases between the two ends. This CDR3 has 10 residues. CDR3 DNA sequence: TGTGCCAGCAGTTGTTACGAGCAGTACTTC. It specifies CASSCYEQYF.

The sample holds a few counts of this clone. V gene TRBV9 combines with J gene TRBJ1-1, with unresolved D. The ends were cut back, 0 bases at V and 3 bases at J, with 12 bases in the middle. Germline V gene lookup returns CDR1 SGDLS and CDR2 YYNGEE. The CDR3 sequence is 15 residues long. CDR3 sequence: CASSVVPQADTEAFF. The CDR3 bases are TGTGCCAGCAGCGTAGTCCCCCAGGCCGACACTGAAGCTTTCTTT.

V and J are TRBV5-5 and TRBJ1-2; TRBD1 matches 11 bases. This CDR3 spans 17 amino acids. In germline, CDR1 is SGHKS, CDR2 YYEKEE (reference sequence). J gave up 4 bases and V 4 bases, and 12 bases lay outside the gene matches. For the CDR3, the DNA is TGTGCCAGCAGCCTGAGAACCTCCGGGACAGGGGGCTATGGCTACACCTTC. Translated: CASSLRTSGTGGYGYTF.

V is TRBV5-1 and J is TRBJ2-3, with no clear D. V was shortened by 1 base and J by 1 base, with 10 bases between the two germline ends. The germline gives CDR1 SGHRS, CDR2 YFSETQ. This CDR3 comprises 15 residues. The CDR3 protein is CASSLRAGRTDTQYF. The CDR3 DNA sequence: TGCGCCAGCAGCTTGAGGGCAGGACGCACAGATACGCAGTATTTT.

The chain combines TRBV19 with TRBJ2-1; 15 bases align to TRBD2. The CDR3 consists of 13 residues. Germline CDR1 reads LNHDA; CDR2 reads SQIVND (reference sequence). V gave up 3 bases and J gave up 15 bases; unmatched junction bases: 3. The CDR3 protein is CASSMGTSGGLFF. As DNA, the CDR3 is TGTGCCAGTAGTATGGGGACTAGCGGGGGGTTGTTCTTC.

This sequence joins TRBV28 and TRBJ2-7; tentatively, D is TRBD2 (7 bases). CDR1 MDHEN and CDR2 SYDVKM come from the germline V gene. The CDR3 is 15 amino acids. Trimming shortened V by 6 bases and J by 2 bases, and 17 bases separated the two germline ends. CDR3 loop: CASRPAGANTYEQYF. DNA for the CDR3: TGTGCCAGCAGGCCGGCGGGGGCGAACACCTACGAGCAGTACTTC.

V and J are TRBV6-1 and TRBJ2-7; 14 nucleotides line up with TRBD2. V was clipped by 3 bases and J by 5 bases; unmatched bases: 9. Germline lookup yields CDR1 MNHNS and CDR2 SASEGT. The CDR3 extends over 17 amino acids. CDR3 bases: TGTGCCAGCAGTGAGTTGAGACTAGCGGGGGGGCGGGACGAGCAGTACTTC. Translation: CASSELRLAGGRDEQYF.

Here the CDR3 DNA reads TGTGCCAGCAGCTTATACAGGGACTCCTACGAGCAGTACTTC. This gives the protein CASSLYRDSYEQYF. The chain recombines TRBV11-2 with TRBJ2-7, with D possibly matching TRBD1 (6 bases). Per germline, CDR1 SGHAT and CDR2 FQNNGV. With 2 bases removed from V and 0 bases from J, the gap between germline ends came to 8 bases. The CDR3 is made up of 14 amino acids.

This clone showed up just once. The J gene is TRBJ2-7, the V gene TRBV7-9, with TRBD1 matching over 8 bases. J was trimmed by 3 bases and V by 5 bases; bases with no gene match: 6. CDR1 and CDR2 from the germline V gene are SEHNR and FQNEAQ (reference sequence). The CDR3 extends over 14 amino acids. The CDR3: CASSPDRALYEQYF. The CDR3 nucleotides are TGTGCCAGCAGCCCGGACAGGGCCCTCTACGAGCAGTACTTC.

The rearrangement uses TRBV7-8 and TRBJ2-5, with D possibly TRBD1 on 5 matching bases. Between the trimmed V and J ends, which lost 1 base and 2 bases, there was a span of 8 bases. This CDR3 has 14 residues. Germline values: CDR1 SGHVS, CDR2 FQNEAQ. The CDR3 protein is CASSLGQTQETQYF. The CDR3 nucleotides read TGTGCCAGCAGCTTAGGACAGACGCAAGAGACCCAGTACTTC.

The CDR3: CASSSRGGSPLEETQYF. DNA for the CDR3: TGCGCCAGCAGCTCCCGGGGGGGTTCCCCTCTAGAAGAGACCCAGTACTTC. V usage is TRBV5-1 and J usage is TRBJ2-5; 8 bases are a match to TRBD2. The V and J ends lost 3 bases and 3 bases, in that order; junction bases with no gene match: 13. The CDR3 runs 17 residues. Looked up from germline, CDR1 is SGHRS and CDR2 is YFSETQ. Combining the CDR3 with reference TRBV5-1 and TRBJ2-5 gives the whole variable domain KAGVTQTPRYLIKTRGQQVTLSCSPISGHRSVSWYQQTPGQGLQFLFEYFSETQRNKGNFPGRFSGRQFSNSRSEMNVSTLELGDSALYLCASSSRGGSPLEETQYFGPGTRLLVL.

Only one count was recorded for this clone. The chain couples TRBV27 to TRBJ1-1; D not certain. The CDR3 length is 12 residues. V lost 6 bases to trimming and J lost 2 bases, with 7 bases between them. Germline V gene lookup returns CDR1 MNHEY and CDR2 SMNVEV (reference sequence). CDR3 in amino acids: CASRQSNTEAFF. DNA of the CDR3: TGTGCCAGCAGGCAGAGTAACACTGAAGCTTTCTTT.

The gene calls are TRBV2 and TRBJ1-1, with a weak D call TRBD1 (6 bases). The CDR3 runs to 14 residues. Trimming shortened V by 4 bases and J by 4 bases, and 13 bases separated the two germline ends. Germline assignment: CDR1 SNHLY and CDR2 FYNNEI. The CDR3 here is CASSVKGDFTEAFF. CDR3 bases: TGTGCCAGCAGTGTGAAGGGGGACTTCACTGAAGCTTTCTTT.

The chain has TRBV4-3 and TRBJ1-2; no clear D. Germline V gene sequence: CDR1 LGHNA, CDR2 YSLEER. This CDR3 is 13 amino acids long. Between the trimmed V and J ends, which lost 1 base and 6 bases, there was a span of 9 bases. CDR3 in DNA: TGCGCCAGCAGCCAAGCAGGTGTTCATGGCTACACCTTC. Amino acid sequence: CASSQAGVHGYTF.

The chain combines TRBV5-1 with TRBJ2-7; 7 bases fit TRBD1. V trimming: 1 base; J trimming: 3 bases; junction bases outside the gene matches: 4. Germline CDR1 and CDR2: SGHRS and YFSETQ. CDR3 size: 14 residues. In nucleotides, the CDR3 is TGCGCCAGCAGCTTGATTGCAGGGGGCTACGAGCAGTACTTC. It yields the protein CASSLIAGGYEQYF.

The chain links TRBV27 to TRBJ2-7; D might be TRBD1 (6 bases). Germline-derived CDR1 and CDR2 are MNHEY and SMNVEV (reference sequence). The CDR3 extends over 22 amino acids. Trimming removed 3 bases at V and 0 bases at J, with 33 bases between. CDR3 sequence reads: CASSLRSHPERTPGQRSYEQYF. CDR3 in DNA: TGTGCCAGCAGTTTGCGCTCACACCCCGAACGAACACCGGGACAACGCTCCTACGAGCAGTACTTC.

CDR3 sequence reads: CASSVGVVGTDTQYF. The CDR3 coding sequence is TGTGCCAGCAGCGTAGGAGTGGTTGGCACAGATACGCAGTATTTT. This chain joins TRBV9 and TRBJ2-3; D not resolved. Trimming stripped 0 bases from V and 1 base from J, with 9 bases between. Germline V gene lookup returns CDR1 SGDLS and CDR2 YYNGEE. The CDR3 has 15 residues.

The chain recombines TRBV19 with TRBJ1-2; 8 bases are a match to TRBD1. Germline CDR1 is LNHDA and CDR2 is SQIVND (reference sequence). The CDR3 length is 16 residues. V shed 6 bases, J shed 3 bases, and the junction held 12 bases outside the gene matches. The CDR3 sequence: CASSAIGTGPYYGYTF. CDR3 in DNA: TGTGCCAGTAGCGCTATCGGGACAGGTCCTTACTATGGCTACACCTTC.

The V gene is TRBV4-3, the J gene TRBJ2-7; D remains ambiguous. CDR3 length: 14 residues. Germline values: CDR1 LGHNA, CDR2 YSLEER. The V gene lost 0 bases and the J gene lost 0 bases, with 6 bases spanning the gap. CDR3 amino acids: CASSQEIRSYEQYF. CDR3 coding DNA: TGCGCCAGCAGCCAAGAAATCCGCTCCTACGAGCAGTACTTC.

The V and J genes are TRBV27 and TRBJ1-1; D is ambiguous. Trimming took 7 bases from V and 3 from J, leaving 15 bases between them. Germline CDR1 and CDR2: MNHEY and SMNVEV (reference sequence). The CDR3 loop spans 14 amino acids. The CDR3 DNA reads TGTGCCAGCATCCTAAGTGGTGGATACACTGAAGCTTTCTTT. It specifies CASILSGGYTEAFF.

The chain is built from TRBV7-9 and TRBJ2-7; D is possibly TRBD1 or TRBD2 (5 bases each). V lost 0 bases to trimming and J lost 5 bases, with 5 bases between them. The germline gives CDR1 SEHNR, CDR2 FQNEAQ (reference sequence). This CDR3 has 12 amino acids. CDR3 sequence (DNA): TGTGCCAGCAGCTTAGCGGGGGACGAGCAGTACTTC. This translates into CASSLAGDEQYF.

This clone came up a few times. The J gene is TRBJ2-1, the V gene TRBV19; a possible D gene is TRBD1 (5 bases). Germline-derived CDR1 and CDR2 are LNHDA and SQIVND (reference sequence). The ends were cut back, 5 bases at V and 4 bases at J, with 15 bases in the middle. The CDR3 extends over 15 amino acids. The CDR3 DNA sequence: TGTGCCAGTAGTTACCAGGTGGCAGGGTACAATGAGCAGTTCTTC. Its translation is CASSYQVAGYNEQFF.

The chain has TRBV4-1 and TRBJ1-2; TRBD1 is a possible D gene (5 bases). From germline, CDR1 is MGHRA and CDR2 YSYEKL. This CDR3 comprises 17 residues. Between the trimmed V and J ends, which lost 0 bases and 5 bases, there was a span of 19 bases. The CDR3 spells CASSQDPYPGRPYGYTF. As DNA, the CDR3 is TGCGCCAGCAGCCAAGATCCATACCCGGGACGGCCTTATGGCTACACCTTC.